This T cell receptor beta chain was sequenced in a study of blood T cell repertoires in COVID-19. Study-level background: Acute-phase and convalescent COVID-19 samples originated in the United States, Italy and Spain. The analysed material was cDNA or gDNA that came from T cells, B-cell-depleted T cells, or PBMCs.

There are 13 residues in the CDR3. CDR1 and CDR2 from the germline V gene are SQVTM and ANQGSEA. V was pared by 7 bases and J by 3 bases, with 4 bases of the junction left unmatched. As originally analysed: Nucleated cell number was recorded as an estimate derived from reference gene primer amplification. Repertoires were generated with immunoSEQ multiplex PCR, while TCRdb's copy carries only in-frame clones and drops some. V, J and clone size are taken as reported in that table, and D and trimming were inferred from the DNA itself. The sample carries about 160,000 clones, around 81% recorded once. This TCR derives from a man aged 55-75 years with active or convalescent COVID-19. The sample comprised peripheral blood. The chain employs TRBV29-1 and TRBJ2-7; 12 nucleotides line up with TRBD2. This CDR3 is CSARLAGVYEQYF. DNA for the CDR3: TGCAGCGCCCGACTAGCGGGGGTCTACGAGCAGTACTTC.